Listed below are T cell receptor beta chains from one sample, sequenced in a study of PD-L1 blockade in urothelial cancer. Sequencing was performed with immunoSEQ multiplex PCR; in TCRdb, only in-frame clones are kept and a portion is missing. The table shows nearly 50,000 clones, with approximately 80% occurring only once. The sample consisted of PBMCs, taken around atezolizumab (anti-PD-L1) treatment. Source of these receptors: a man between 65 and 79 years old with urothelial cancer. Each CDR3 is given with its conserved first and last residue. The order of the fields is V gene, CDR3 length, J gene, clone size, D gene, CDR3 DNA, CDR3 protein. A D gene is named only where the DNA matches it firmly. Clone size, where shown, is once, few, many, or a class for clones that have expanded.

TRBV2,17,TRBJ1-4,NA,TRBD1,TGTGCCAGCAGGCCTCCACAGGGGGAGAGTTCTAATGAAAAACTGTTTTTT,CASRPPQGESSNEKLFF
TRBV7-2,14,TRBJ1-1,NA,NA,TGTGCCAGCAGCTCTCACGGGGGGGTCACTGAAGCTTTCTTT,CASSSHGGVTEAFF
TRBV6-5,15,TRBJ2-2,NA,TRBD1,TGTGCCAGCAGTGCCGGGACAGACTACACCGGGGAGCTGTTTTTT,CASSAGTDYTGELFF
TRBV19,15,TRBJ1-1,NA,NA,TGTGCCAGTAGTATCGCGGGGGAAGAGAGCACTGAAGCTTTCTTT,CASSIAGEESTEAFF
TRBV6-6,16,TRBJ2-2,NA,TRBD2,TGTGCCAGCAGTTACAGTCTAGCGGGAGGGGACGGGGAGCTGTTTTTT,CASSYSLAGGDGELFF
TRBV6-6,16,TRBJ1-5,NA,NA,TGTGCCAGCAGCCCCATAGGAGGGGGGGGAAATCAGCCCCAGCATTTT,CASSPIGGGGNQPQHF
TRBV7-9,15,TRBJ2-7,NA,TRBD1,TGTGCCAGCAGCCGATGGACAGGGGACTACTACGAGCAGTACTTC,CASSRWTGDYYEQYF
TRBV5-1,14,TRBJ2-2,NA,NA,TGCGCCAGCAGCTGGACAGAGAACACCGGGGAGCTGTTTTTT,CASSWTENTGELFF
TRBV27,17,TRBJ2-5,NA,TRBD2,TGTGCCAGCAGTTTAGGAGTAGCGGATAGCGGGAGTAAGACCCAGTACTTC,CASSLGVADSGSKTQYF
TRBV5-4,13,TRBJ1-1,once,NA,TGTGCCAGCAGCTCCGGGTCCTCAACTGAAGCTTTCTTT,CASSSGSSTEAFF
TRBV7-3,14,TRBJ1-1,NA,TRBD1,TGTGCCAGCAGCTCAGGGGGCAGCGACACTGAAGCTTTCTTT,CASSSGGSDTEAFF
TRBV6-6,11,TRBJ1-1,few,NA,TGTGCCAGCTTACTAAACACTGAAGCTTTCTTT,CASLLNTEAFF
TRBV18,15,TRBJ2-7,NA,TRBD2,TGTGCCAGCTCACCCTCCTCGACTAGCTACTACGAGCAGTACTTC,CASSPSSTSYYEQYF
TRBV7-9,13,TRBJ2-1,NA,NA,TGTGCCAGCAGCCCATCGGGTTTAGATGAGCAGTTCTTC,CASSPSGLDEQFF
TRBV5-1,15,TRBJ2-3,once,NA,TGCGCCAGCAGCCCCCGACTAGTAATAACGGATACGCAGTATTTT,CASSPRLVITDTQYF
TRBV5-1,13,TRBJ2-5,NA,NA,TGCGCCAGCGCACAGGAGACCCAAGAGACCCAGTACTTC,CASAQETQETQYF
TRBV2,13,TRBJ2-7,NA,TRBD1,TGTGCCAGCACGACAGGGGGCGATTACGAGCAGTACTTC,CASTTGGDYEQYF
TRBV2,14,TRBJ2-5,once,TRBD1,TGTGCCAGCAGTGAGCAGGGGGCCGGGGAGACCCAGTACTTC,CASSEQGAGETQYF
TRBV27,15,TRBJ2-7,few,NA,TGTGCCAGCAGTTTATCTAAGGGGCGACCCTACGAGCAGTACTTC,CASSLSKGRPYEQYF